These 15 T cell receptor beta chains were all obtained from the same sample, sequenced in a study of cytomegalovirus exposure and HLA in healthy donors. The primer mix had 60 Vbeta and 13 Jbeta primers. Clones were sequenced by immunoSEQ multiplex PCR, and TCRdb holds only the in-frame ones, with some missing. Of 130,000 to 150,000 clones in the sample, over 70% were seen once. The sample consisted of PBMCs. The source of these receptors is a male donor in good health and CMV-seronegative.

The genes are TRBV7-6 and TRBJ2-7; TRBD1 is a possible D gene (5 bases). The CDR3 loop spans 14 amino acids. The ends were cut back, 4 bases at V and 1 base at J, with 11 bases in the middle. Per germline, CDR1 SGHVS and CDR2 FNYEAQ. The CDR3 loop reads CASSYQGRSYEQYF. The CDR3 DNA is TGTGCCAGCAGCTATCAGGGTCGGTCCTACGAGCAGTACTTC.

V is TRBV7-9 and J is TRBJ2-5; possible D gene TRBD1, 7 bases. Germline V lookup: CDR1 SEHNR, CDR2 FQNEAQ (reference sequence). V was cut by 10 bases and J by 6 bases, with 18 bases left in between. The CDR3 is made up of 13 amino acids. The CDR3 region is CATTSEGAQTQYF. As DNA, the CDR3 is TGTGCCACCACTTCGGAGGGGGCACAGACCCAGTACTTC. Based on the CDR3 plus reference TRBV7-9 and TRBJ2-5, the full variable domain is DTGVSQNPRHKITKRGQNVTFRCDPISEHNRLYWYRQTLGQGPEFLTYFQNEAQLEKSRLLSDRFSAERPKGSFSTLEIQRTEQGDSAMYLCATTSEGAQTQYFGPGTRLLVL.

CDR3 protein: CSVDRDILSGTEAFF. The CDR3 bases are TGCAGCGTTGACCGGGACATTTTATCAGGTACTGAAGCTTTCTTT. This chain links TRBV29-1 with TRBJ1-1, with a possible D match to TRBD1 (6 bases). The CDR3 is made up of 15 amino acids. Germline values: CDR1 SQVTM, CDR2 ANQGSEA. Trimming removed 3 bases at V and 5 bases at J, with 19 bases between.

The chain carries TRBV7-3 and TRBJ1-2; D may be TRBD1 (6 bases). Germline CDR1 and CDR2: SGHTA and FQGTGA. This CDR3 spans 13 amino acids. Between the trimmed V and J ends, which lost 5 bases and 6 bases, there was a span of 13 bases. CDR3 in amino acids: CASSRRGRDGYTF. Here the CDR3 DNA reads TGTGCCAGCAGCCGCAGGGGTAGGGATGGCTACACCTTC.

The CDR3: CASSEVRDRPYEQYF. Written as DNA, the CDR3 is TGTGCCAGCAGTGAAGTCCGGGACAGGCCCTACGAGCAGTACTTC. The chain couples TRBV6-1 to TRBJ2-7, with 8 bases that match TRBD1. The V gene's germline CDR1 is MNHNS and CDR2 SASEGT. The V gene end was trimmed by 1 base and the J gene end by 2 bases; junction bases not matched to a gene: 4. There are 15 residues in the CDR3.

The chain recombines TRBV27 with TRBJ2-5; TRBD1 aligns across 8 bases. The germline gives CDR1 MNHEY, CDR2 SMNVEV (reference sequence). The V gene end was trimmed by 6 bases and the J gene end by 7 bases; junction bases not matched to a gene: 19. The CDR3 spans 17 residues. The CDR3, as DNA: TGTGCCAGCAGCCGAAAGGGGAGCCAGGGGGCGTGGGGGACCCAGTACTTC. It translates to CASSRKGSQGAWGTQYF.

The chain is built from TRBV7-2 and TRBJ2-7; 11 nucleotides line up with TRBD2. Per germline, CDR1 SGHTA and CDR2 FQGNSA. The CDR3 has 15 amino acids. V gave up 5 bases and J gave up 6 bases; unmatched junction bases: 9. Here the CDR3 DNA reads TGTGCCAGCAGCCCGCATAGCGGGGGGGCGGCCGAGCAGTACTTC. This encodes CASSPHSGGAAEQYF.

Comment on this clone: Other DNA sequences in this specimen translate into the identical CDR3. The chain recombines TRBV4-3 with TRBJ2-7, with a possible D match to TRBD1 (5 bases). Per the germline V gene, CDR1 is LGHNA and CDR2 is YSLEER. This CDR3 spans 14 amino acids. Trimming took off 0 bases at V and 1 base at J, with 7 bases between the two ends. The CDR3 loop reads CASSQDQGSYEQYF. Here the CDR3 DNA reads TGCGCCAGCAGCCAAGACCAGGGATCCTACGAGCAGTACTTC.

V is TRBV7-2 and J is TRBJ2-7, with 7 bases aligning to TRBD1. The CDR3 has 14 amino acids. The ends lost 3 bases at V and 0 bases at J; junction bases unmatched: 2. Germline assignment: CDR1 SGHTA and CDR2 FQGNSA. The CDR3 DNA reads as TGTGCCAGCAGCTTTAGGGACAGCTCCTACGAGCAGTACTTC. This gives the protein CASSFRDSSYEQYF.

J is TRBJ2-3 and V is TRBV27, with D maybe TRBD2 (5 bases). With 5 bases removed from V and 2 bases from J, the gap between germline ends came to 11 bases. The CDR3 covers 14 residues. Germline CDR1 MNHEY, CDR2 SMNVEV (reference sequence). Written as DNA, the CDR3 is TGTGCCAGCAGTCCGCGGGCCCCCACAGATACGCAGTATTTT. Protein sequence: CASSPRAPTDTQYF.

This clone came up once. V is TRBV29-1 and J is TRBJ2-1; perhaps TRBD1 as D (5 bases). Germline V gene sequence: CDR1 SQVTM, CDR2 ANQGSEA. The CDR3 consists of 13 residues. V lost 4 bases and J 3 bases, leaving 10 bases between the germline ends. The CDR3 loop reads CSVVLRGYNEQFF. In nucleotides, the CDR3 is TGCAGCGTTGTTCTAAGGGGCTACAATGAGCAGTTCTTC.

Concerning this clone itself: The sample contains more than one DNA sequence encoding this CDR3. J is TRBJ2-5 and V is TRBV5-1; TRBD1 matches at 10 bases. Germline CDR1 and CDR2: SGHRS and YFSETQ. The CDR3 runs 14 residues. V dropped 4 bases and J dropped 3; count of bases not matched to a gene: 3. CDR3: CASSPGTGEETQYF. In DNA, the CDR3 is TGCGCCAGCAGCCCTGGGACAGGGGAAGAGACCCAGTACTTC.

The CDR3 region has the DNA TGTGCCAGCAGCCAAGATAATCGGCAGGGAATAGGAAGCAATCAGCCCCAGCATTTT. Its protein product is CASSQDNRQGIGSNQPQHF. The chain links TRBV4-2 to TRBJ1-5; D may be TRBD1 (5 bases). The CDR3 has 19 residues. The germline CDR1 and CDR2 sequences are LGHNA and YNFKEQ. Between the trimmed V and J ends, which lost 0 bases and 1 base, there was a span of 19 bases.

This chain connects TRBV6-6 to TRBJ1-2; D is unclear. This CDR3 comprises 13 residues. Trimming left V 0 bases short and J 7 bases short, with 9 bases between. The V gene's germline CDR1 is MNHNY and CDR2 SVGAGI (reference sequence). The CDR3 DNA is TGTGCCAGCAGTTACTCGAACTCTGTTGGCTACACCTTC. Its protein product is CASSYSNSVGYTF.

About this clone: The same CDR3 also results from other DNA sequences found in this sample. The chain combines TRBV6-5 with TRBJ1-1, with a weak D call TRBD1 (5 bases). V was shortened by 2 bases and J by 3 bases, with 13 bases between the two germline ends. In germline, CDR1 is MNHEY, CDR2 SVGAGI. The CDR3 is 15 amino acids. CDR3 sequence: CASSYDTGGYTEAFF. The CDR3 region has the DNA TGTGCCAGCAGTTACGATACAGGTGGATACACTGAAGCTTTCTTT.